These T cell receptor beta chains were read from a single sample in a study of T cell repertoires in cytomegalovirus infection. TCRdb re-called the reads with MiXCR, one entry per CDR3 protein. This sample has a few hundred thousand distinct CDR3 sequences, with over 35% found just once. Which antigens these TCRs recognize remains unknown. The starting material was cultured PBMCs, obtained from culture after CMV antigen stimulation. These receptors came from a human donor in good health (CMV status not recorded). Some clones in this sample may be carry-over from other donors' samples. Each CDR3 is given with its conserved first and last residue. Fields, in order: J gene, V gene, clone size, D gene, CDR3 protein, CDR3 DNA. The D gene is left open where the match is weak. Not every row has a clone size; where given, it reads once, few, many or a size class.

TRBJ2-7 | TRBV19 | . | . | CASSIGQEQYF | TGTGCCAGTAGTATAGGACAGGAGCAGTACTTC
TRBJ2-7 | TRBV19 | . | . | CASSIVRGSAYEQYF | TGTGCCAGTAGTATAGTCAGGGGCAGCGCCTACGAGCAGTACTTC
TRBJ2-1 | TRBV11-3 | few | TRBD2 | CASSPVAAPGGEQFF | TGTGCCAGCAGCCCAGTCGCGGCCCCGGGGGGTGAGCAGTTCTTC
TRBJ2-1 | TRBV19 | few | . | CASSIDLGLTDEQFF | TGTGCCAGTAGTATAGATCTTGGGCTAACCGATGAGCAGTTCTTC
TRBJ2-1 | TRBV6-5 | few | TRBD2 | CASSSSGDPRNEQFF | TGTGCCAGCAGTTCTAGCGGGGACCCCCGGAATGAGCAGTTCTTC
TRBJ2-7 | TRBV7-2 | many | . | CASSLERNYEQYF | TGTGCCAGCAGCTTAGAGAGGAACTACGAGCAGTACTTC
TRBJ1-5 | TRBV6-2/TRBV6-3 | . | . | CASSYRQAREPQHF | TGTGCCAGCAGTTACCGACAGGCTCGGGAGCCCCAGCATTTT
TRBJ1-3 | TRBV29-1 | . | TRBD1 | CSVEDAGTGDFSGNTIYF | TGCAGCGTTGAGGACGCCGGGACAGGGGATTTCTCTGGAAACACCATATATTTT
TRBJ1-3 | TRBV10-3 | . | . | CAISPDSGNTIYF | TGTGCCATCAGTCCTGACTCTGGAAACACCATATATTTT
TRBJ2-6 | TRBV7-6 | . | . | CASSLNSGGANVLTF | TGTGCCAGCAGCCTCAATTCTGGTGGGGCCAACGTCCTGACTTTC
TRBJ2-7 | TRBV4-3 | . | TRBD2 | CASSQVAGGPSHEQYF | TGCGCCAGCAGCCAAGTGGCGGGAGGGCCGTCACACGAGCAGTACTTC
TRBJ2-1 | TRBV12-5 | . | . | CASGLNTRGYNEQFF | TGTGCTAGTGGTTTGAACACTAGAGGCTACAATGAGCAGTTCTTC
TRBJ2-3 | TRBV6-4 | few | TRBD1 | CASSDGTGGTDTQYF | TGTGCCAGCAGTGACGGGACAGGGGGCACAGATACGCAGTATTTT
TRBJ2-3 | TRBV4-1 | few | . | CASSQDSEGYTDTQYF | TGCGCCAGCAGCCAAGATTCGGAAGGATACACAGATACGCAGTATTTT
TRBJ2-3 | TRBV6-1 | few | TRBD1 | CASSNGQGGDTQYF | TGTGCCAGCAGTAATGGACAGGGCGGAGATACGCAGTATTTT
TRBJ2-1 | TRBV12-3/TRBV12-4 | . | TRBD1 | CASEQGRGREQFF | TGTGCCAGCGAACAGGGCAGGGGGCGAGAGCAGTTCTTC
TRBJ1-3 | TRBV10-3 | . | . | CAISESIPGVGRSGNTIYF | TGTGCCATCAGTGAGTCGATTCCCGGGGTAGGGAGATCTGGAAACACCATATATTTT
TRBJ2-5 | TRBV6-6 | once | TRBD2 | CASSLLAGAGETQYF | TGTGCCAGCAGCCTCCTAGCGGGGGCCGGGGAGACCCAGTACTTC
TRBJ2-5 | TRBV7-8 | few | . | CASSLGAGRAQYF | TGTGCCAGCAGCTTAGGCGCTGGTCGGGCCCAGTACTTC
TRBJ2-3 | TRBV7-2 | . | TRBD1 | CASSRDRGGDTQYF | TGTGCCAGCAGCCGAGACAGGGGGGGAGATACGCAGTATTTT
TRBJ2-2 | TRBV7-2 | . | . | CASSSGPSGGELFF | TGTGCCAGCAGCTCGGGGCCAAGCGGAGGGGAGCTGTTTTTT
TRBJ1-3 | TRBV4-1 | . | . | CASSQGISGNTIYF | TGCGCCAGCAGCCAAGGGATCTCTGGAAACACCATATATTTT
TRBJ2-1 | TRBV6-6 | . | . | CASSYSDPWNEQFF | TGTGCCAGCAGTTACTCGGATCCGTGGAATGAGCAGTTCTTC
TRBJ2-1 | TRBV12-3/TRBV12-4 | . | TRBD2 | CASRRGGVGNEQFF | TGTGCCAGCAGACGGGGGGGAGTCGGTAATGAGCAGTTCTTC
TRBJ1-1 | TRBV10-3 | . | . | CAISESVRNTEAFF | TGTGCCATCAGTGAGTCGGTCAGGAACACTGAAGCTTTCTTT
TRBJ2-3 | TRBV7-2 | . | . | CAAGPGWNTQYF | TGTGCCGCGGGACCTGGGTGGAATACGCAGTATTTT
TRBJ1-5 | TRBV12-3/TRBV12-4 | . | . | CASSFGRRQPQHF | TGTGCCAGCAGTTTCGGACGAAGACAGCCCCAGCATTTT
TRBJ1-6 | TRBV2 | few | . | CASAPGSNSPLHF | TGTGCCAGCGCCCCAGGGTCAAATTCACCCCTCCACTTT
TRBJ2-3 | TRBV12-3/TRBV12-4 | few | . | CASRLGGSDTQYF | TGTGCCAGCAGGTTGGGGGGATCAGATACGCAGTATTTT
TRBJ2-5 | TRBV7-2 | many | . | CASSLRGGEETQYF | TGTGCCAGCAGCTTAAGAGGCGGGGAAGAGACCCAGTACTTC
TRBJ1-1 | TRBV5-3 | . | . | CASSYEQGITEAFF | TGTGCCAGCAGCTACGAACAGGGCATCACTGAAGCTTTCTTT
TRBJ2-3 | TRBV7-2 | few | . | CASSLSSAAGDTQYF | TGTGCCAGCAGCTTAAGCTCGGCGGCCGGCGATACGCAGTATTTT
TRBJ2-6 | TRBV7-2 | few | TRBD2 | CASSLAPAGAGANVLTF | TGTGCCAGCAGCTTAGCCCCAGCGGGGGCTGGGGCCAACGTCCTGACTTTC
TRBJ2-1 | TRBV14 | . | TRBD2 | CASSPTRDYKSPGQFF | TGTGCCAGCAGCCCCACTCGGGACTACAAGAGCCCCGGGCAGTTCTTC
TRBJ2-2 | TRBV6-2/TRBV6-3 | once | . | CASIIPGELFF | TGTGCCAGCATTATACCCGGGGAGCTGTTTTTT
TRBJ1-1 | TRBV15 | few | . | CATSGRVRWNTEAFF | TGTGCCACCAGCGGGCGGGTAAGATGGAACACTGAAGCTTTCTTT
TRBJ2-3 | TRBV7-9 | . | . | CASSLRRLPDTQYF | TGTGCCAGCAGCTTACGTCGGCTACCAGATACGCAGTATTTT
TRBJ2-3 | TRBV11-2 | . | TRBD2 | CASSSTTFFWREESRDTQYF | TGTGCCAGCAGCTCCACTACTTTTTTTTGGCGGGAGGAGAGCCGAGATACGCAGTATTTT
TRBJ2-7 | TRBV7-2 | few | TRBD2 | CASSESGHRLAGVNSYEQYF | TGTGCCAGCAGCGAATCGGGTCATAGATTGGCGGGAGTGAACTCCTACGAGCAGTACTTC
TRBJ2-1 | TRBV19 | . | . | CASSPIGAVNEQFF | TGTGCCAGTTCCCCTATTGGGGCGGTCAATGAGCAGTTCTTC
TRBJ2-3 | TRBV6-6 | . | . | CASSSVPGPDTQYF | TGTGCCAGCAGTTCCGTCCCCGGGCCAGATACGCAGTATTTT
TRBJ2-3 | TRBV12-5 | few | TRBD2 | CASGLRLAGVRHTQYF | TGTGCTAGTGGTCTCCGACTAGCGGGAGTCAGGCATACGCAGTATTTT
TRBJ2-4 | TRBV12-3/TRBV12-4 | few | . | CASRFSQKSKNIQYF | TGTGCCAGCCGCTTCTCCCAGAAATCCAAAAACATTCAGTACTTC
TRBJ2-2 | TRBV7-2 | many | . | CASTERVNTGELFF | TGTGCCAGCACGGAGAGAGTGAACACCGGGGAGCTGTTTTTT
TRBJ2-3 | TRBV10-3 | . | . | CAITEGGLSTDTQYF | TGTGCCATCACTGAGGGGGGCCTCAGCACAGATACGCAGTATTTT
TRBJ1-1 | TRBV5-4 | . | . | CASSLAGGQVEAFF | TGTGCCAGCAGCTTGGCCGGAGGCCAAGTAGAAGCTTTCTTT
TRBJ1-4 | TRBV12-5 | . | . | CASGTNIAEKLFF | TGTGCTAGTGGAACCAACATAGCTGAAAAACTGTTTTTT
TRBJ1-5 | TRBV7-2 | . | TRBD1 | CASSPRDRGIMDQPQHF | TGTGCCAGCAGCCCCCGGGACAGGGGTATTATGGATCAGCCCCAGCATTTT
TRBJ2-1 | TRBV12-3/TRBV12-4 | . | . | CASTRQGPYNEQFF | TGTGCCAGCACCCGGCAGGGACCCTACAATGAGCAGTTCTTC
TRBJ2-1 | TRBV4-1 | few | . | CASSRLKGGRSSYNEQFF | TGCGCCAGCAGCCGACTTAAAGGGGGGCGTTCATCCTACAATGAGCAGTTCTTC
TRBJ1-1 | TRBV11-2 | . | . | CASSLDLYTRPAAFF | TGTGCCAGCAGCTTAGATTTGTACACCCGACCGGCAGCTTTCTTT
TRBJ2-3 | TRBV20-1 | once | . | CSAQGLLGTDTQYF | TGCAGTGCCCAGGGACTCCTCGGGACAGATACGCAGTATTTT